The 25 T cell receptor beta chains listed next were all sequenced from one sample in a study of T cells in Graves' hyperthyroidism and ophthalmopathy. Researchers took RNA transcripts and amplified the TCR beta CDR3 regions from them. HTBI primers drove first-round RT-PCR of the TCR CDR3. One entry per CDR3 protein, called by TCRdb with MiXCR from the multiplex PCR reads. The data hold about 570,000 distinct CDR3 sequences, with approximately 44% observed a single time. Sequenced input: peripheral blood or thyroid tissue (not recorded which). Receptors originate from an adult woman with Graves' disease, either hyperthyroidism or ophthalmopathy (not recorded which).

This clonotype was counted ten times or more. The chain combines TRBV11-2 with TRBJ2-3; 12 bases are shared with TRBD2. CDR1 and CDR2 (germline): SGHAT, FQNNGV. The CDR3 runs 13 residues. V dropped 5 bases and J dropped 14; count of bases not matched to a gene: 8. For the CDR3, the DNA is TGTGCCAGCAGCCAGTCTAGCGGGAGGGTGACGTATTTT. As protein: CASSQSSGRVTYF.

The CDR3 sequence is CSASSGFTGELFF. The CDR3 nucleotides are TGCAGTGCTTCTAGCGGTTTCACCGGGGAGCTGTTTTTT. V usage is TRBV20-1 and J usage is TRBJ2-2; TRBD2 matches 7 bases. The CDR3 runs to 13 residues. Trimming took 5 bases from V and 4 from J; bases not matched to a gene: 4. Germline V gene sequence: CDR1 DFQATT, CDR2 SNEGSKA (reference sequence).

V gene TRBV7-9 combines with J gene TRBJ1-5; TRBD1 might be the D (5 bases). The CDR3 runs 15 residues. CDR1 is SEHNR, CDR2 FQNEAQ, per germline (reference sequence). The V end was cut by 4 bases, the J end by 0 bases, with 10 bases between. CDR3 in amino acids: CASSYGGDSNQPQHF. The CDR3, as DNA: TGTGCCAGCAGCTACGGAGGGGATAGCAATCAGCCCCAGCATTTT.

The CDR3 DNA follows: TGTGCCAGCAGTGATAACAGGGAAAAACTGTTTTTT. Protein sequence: CASSDNREKLFF. V usage is TRBV6-6 and J usage is TRBJ1-4; tentative D call: TRBD1 (5 bases). V was pared by 5 bases and J by 8 bases, with 9 bases between. Germline loops: CDR1 MNHNY, CDR2 SVGAGI (reference sequence). CDR3 size: 12 residues.

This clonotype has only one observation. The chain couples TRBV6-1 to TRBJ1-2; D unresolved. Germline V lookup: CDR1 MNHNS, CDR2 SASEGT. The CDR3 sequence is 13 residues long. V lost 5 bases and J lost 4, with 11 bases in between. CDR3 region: CASSYTQTYGYTF. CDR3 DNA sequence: TGTGCCAGCAGTTACACGCAAACCTATGGCTACACCTTC.

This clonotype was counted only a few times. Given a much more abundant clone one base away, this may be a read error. CDR3 region: CASSFEGRYIGELFF. Written as DNA, the CDR3 is TGCGCCAGCAGCTTTGAGGGGCGCTACATCGGGGAGCTGTTTTTT. The chain joins TRBV5-1 to TRBJ2-2, with D perhaps assigned TRBD1 or TRBD2 (5 bases each). The CDR3 has 15 amino acids. Per the germline V gene, CDR1 is SGHRS and CDR2 is YFSETQ. Trimming stripped 2 bases from V and 7 bases from J, with 15 bases between.

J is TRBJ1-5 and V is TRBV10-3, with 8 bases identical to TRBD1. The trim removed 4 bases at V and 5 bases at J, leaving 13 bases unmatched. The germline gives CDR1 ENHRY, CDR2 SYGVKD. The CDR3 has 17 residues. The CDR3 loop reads CAISATGEGTVYQPQHF. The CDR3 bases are TGTGCCATCAGTGCGACAGGGGAGGGCACAGTCTATCAGCCCCAGCATTTT.

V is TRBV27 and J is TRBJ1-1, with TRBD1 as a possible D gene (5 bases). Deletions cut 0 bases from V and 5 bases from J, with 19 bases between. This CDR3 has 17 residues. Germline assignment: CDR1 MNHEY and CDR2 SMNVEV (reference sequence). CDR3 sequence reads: CASSLSPPRGGRTEAFF. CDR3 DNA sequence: TGTGCCAGCAGTTTATCGCCACCTCGGGGGGGAAGGACTGAAGCTTTCTTT.

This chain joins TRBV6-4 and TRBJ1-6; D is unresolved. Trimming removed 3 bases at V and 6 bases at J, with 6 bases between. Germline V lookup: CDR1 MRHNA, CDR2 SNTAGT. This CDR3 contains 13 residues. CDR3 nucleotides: TGTGCCAGCAGTGAATCTAGTAATTCACCCCTCCACTTT. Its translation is CASSESSNSPLHF.

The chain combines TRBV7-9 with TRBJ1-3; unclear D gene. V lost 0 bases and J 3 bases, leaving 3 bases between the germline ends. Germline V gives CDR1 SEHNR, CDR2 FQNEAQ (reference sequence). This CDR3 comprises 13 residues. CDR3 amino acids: CASSLAIGNTIYF. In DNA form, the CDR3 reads TGTGCCAGCAGCTTAGCCATTGGAAACACCATATATTTT.

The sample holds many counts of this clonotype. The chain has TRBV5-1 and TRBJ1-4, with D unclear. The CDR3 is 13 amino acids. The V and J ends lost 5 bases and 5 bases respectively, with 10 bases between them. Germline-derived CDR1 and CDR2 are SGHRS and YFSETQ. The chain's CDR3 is CASREGGNEKLFF. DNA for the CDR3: TGCGCCAGCAGGGAGGGAGGGAATGAAAAACTGTTTTTT.

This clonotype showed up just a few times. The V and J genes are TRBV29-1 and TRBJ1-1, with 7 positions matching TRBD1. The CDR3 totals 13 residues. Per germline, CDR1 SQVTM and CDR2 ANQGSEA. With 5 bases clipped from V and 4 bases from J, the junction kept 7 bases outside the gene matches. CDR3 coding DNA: TGCAGCGTTCTCAGGGGGTTGAGCACTGAAGCTTTCTTT. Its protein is CSVLRGLSTEAFF.

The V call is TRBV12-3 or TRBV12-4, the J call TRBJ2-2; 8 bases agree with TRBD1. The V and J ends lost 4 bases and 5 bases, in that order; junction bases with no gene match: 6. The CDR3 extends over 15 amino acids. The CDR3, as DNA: TGTGCCAGCAGTTGGCCGGGACAGGTTACCGGGGAGCTGTTTTTT. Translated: CASSWPGQVTGELFF.

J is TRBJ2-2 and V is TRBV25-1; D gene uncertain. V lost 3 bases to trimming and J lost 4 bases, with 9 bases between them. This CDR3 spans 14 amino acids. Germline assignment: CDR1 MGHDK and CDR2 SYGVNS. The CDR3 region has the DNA TGTGCCAGCAGTGACACCAAGACCACCGGGGAGCTGTTTTTT. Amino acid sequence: CASSDTKTTGELFF.

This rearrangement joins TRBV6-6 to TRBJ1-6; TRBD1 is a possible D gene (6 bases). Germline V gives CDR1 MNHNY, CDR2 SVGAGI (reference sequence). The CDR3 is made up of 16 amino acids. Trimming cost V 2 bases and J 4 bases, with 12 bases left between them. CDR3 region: CASSYDGGRYNSPLHF. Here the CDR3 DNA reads TGTGCCAGCAGTTACGATGGGGGGCGATATAATTCACCCCTCCACTTT.

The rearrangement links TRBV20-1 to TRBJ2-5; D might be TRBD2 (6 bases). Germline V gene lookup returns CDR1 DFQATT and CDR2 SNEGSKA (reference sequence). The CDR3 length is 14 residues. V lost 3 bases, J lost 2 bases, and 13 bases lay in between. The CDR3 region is CSASAGGNQETQYF. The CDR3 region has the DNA TGCAGTGCTAGTGCGGGCGGGAATCAAGAGACCCAGTACTTC.

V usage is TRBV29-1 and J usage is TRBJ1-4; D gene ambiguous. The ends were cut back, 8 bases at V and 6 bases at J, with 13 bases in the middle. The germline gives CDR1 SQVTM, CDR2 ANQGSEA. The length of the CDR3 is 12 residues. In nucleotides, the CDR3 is TGCAGCTCAAGGGTTAGTGATGAAAAACTGTTTTTT. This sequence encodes CSSRVSDEKLFF.

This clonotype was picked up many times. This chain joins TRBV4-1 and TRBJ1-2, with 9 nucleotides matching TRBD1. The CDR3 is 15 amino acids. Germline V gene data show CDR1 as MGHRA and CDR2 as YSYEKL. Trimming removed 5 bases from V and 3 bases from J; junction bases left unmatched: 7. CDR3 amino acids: CASSTRDREDYGYTF. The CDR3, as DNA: TGCGCCAGCAGCACTCGGGACAGGGAAGACTATGGCTACACCTTC.

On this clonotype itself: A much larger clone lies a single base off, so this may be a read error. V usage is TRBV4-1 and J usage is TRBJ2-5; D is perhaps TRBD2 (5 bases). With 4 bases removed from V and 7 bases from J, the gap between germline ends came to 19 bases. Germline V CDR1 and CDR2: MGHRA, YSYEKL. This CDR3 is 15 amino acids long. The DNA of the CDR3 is TGCGCCAGCAGCCCACTCCAGATCACCGGAGGGACCCAGTACTTC. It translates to CASSPLQITGGTQYF.

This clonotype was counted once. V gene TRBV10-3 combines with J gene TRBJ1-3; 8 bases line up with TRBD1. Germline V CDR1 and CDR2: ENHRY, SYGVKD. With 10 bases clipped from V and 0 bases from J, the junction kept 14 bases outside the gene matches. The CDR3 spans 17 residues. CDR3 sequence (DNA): TGTGCCAGCAGACTACACAGGGGGAGCTTCTCTGGAAACACCATATATTTT. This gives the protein CASRLHRGSFSGNTIYF.

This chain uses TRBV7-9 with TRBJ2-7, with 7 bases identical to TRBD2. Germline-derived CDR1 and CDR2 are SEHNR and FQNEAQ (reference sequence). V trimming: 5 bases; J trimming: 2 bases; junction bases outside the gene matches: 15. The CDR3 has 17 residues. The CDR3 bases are TGTGCCAGCAGCCCATTAGCAGCCGGGAGGATACCCTACGAGCAGTACTTC. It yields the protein CASSPLAAGRIPYEQYF.

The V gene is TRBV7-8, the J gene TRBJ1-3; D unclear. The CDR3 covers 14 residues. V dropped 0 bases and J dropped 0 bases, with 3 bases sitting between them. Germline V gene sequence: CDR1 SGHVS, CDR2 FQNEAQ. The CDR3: CASSLANSGNTIYF. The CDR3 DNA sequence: TGTGCCAGCAGCTTAGCGAACTCTGGAAACACCATATATTTT.

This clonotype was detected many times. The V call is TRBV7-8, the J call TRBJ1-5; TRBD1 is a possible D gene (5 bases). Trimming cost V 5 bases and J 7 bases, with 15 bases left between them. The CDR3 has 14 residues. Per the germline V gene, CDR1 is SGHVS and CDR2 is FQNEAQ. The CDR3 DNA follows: TGTGCCAGCAGCCCCGGGGCCTCGGGCCAGCCCCAGCATTTT. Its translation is CASSPGASGQPQHF.

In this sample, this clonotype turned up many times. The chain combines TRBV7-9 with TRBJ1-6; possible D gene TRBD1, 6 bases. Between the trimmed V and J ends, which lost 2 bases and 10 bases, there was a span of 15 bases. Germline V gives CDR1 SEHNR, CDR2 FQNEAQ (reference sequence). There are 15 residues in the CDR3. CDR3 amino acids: CASSLRGQRGSPLHF. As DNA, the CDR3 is TGTGCCAGCAGCTTAAGAGGACAGCGTGGATCACCCCTCCACTTT.

CDR3 protein: CASSSLDSETYEQYF. In DNA, the CDR3 is TGTGCCAGCAGCTCATTGGATAGCGAGACCTACGAGCAGTACTTC. J is TRBJ2-7 and V is TRBV7-2; weak D call: TRBD2 (5 bases). This CDR3 comprises 15 residues. V dropped 4 bases and J dropped 2 bases, with 15 bases sitting between them. Germline V gives CDR1 SGHTA, CDR2 FQGNSA. Using reference TRBV7-2 and TRBJ2-7 for the parts outside the CDR3, the full variable domain is GAGVSQSPSNKVTEKGKDVELRCDPISGHTALYWYRQSLGQGLEFLIYFQGNSAPDKSGLPSDRFSAERTGGSVSTLTIQRTQQEDSAVYLCASSSLDSETYEQYFGPGTRLTVT.